This TCR beta chain was observed in a study of CD8+ T cells in alopecia areata. Study overall: Those treated were given oral tofacitinib at 5 to 10 mg twice daily. Tofacitinib continued for 6 to 18 months and was then withheld for 6 months.

CDR3 length: 14 amino acids. Per germline, CDR1 SNHLY and CDR2 FYNNEI. V dropped 8 bases and J dropped 8 bases, with 21 bases sitting between them. In each case, RNA was isolated and then reverse transcribed into cDNA as the sequencing template. Sequencing used immunoSEQ multiplex PCR; TCRdb keeps in-frame clones, though not all of them. The sample has roughly 100,000 clones; more than 55% are singletons. This sample's treatment: oral pan-JAK inhibitor, 5-10 mg twice daily. The material was CD8+ T cells sorted from blood, obtained at week 4, from a patient treated with tofacitinib. This rearrangement joins TRBV2 to TRBJ2-5; TRBD2 might be the D (6 bases). This receptor was obtained from a human donor with alopecia areata. CDR3 coding DNA: TGTGCCAGCCGGAGCGGGTCGACCCTAGAAACCCAGTACTTC. It yields the protein CASRSGSTLETQYF.